Below, one TCR beta chain is given with its context. Its antigen is still unknown. This sample is drawn from a study of post-analysis software for immune sequencing data. In the study overall: Progressive-relapsing, secondary progressive and relapsing-remitting multiple sclerosis were among the disease courses included. Study findings and constraints: In multiple sclerosis, normalized Chao1 diversity was significantly below that of controls. Several TRBV segments occurring more often in patients than controls included TRBV5-6, TRBV5-1 and TRBV20-1.

Germline V lookup: CDR1 SGHAT, CDR2 FQNNGV. The CDR3 extends over 17 amino acids. Included in the TCR beta cDNA libraries were unique molecular identifiers. TCRdb analysed the PCR reads with MiXCR anew, one entry per CDR3 protein. The sample lists about 540,000 distinct CDR3 sequences, 34% occurring once. The sequencing input was blood. The chain employs TRBV11-2 and TRBJ2-7, with 11 positions matching TRBD2. The J call may be incorrect, as the DNA end agrees better with TRBJ2-5. The source of this sequence is a girl under 18 with multiple sclerosis. CDR3 region: CASSLPIAGGPDETQYF. The CDR3 region has the DNA TGTGCCAGCAGCTTGCCCATAGCGGGGGGGCCGGATGAGACCCAGTACTTC.